This T cell receptor beta chain originates from a study of T-cell reconstitution after alpha-beta-depleted transplantation in children. Unique molecular identifiers tagged the TCRbeta library. TCRdb called the PCR reads again in MiXCR, with one record for every CDR3 protein. The sample has approximately 240,000 distinct CDR3 sequences, roughly 10% seen once. Germline loops: CDR1 MNHNS, CDR2 SASEGT. The V gene end was trimmed by 4 bases and the J gene end by 6 bases; junction bases not matched to a gene: 6. This CDR3 is built from 13 residues. This clonotype was counted many times. The TCR comes from a human donor who donated a stem cell graft to a child with acute lymphoblastic leukemia. The rearrangement uses TRBV6-1 and TRBJ2-7; 7 bases are a match to TRBD1. The sequencing here drew on PBMCs from the stem cell graft donor, taken from the stem cell graft. The CDR3 loop is CASSVSQGREQYF. CDR3 DNA sequence: TGTGCCAGCAGTGTATCACAGGGGCGCGAGCAGTACTTC.